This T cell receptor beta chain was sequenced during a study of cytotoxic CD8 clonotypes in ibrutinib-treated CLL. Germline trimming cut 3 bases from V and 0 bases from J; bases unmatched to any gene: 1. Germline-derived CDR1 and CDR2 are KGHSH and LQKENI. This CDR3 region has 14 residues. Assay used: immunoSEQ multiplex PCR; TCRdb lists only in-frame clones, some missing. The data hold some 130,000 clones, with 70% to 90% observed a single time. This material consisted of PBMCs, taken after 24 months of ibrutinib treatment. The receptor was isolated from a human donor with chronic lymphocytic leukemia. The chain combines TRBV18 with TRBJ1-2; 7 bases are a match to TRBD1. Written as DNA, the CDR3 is TGTGCCAGCTCACCGGGACAGACTAACTATGGCTACACCTTC. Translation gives CASSPGQTNYGYTF.